The 22 T cell receptor beta chains below all came from one sample that was sequenced in a study of blood T cell repertoires in COVID-19. Sequencing used immunoSEQ multiplex PCR; TCRdb keeps in-frame clones, though not all of them. Here the sample spans 65,000 to 85,000 clones, around 86% being singletons. Specimen: peripheral blood. These receptors originate from a woman aged 18-35 years with acute or convalescent COVID-19.

The sample holds a few counts of this clone. The rearrangement joins TRBV20-1 to TRBJ1-1; D unclear. V gave up 6 bases and J gave up 5 bases, with 10 bases separating them. Germline CDR1 DFQATT, CDR2 SNEGSKA (reference sequence). The CDR3 is 11 residues long. CDR3 in amino acids: CSAAGRTEAFF. CDR3 in DNA: TGCAGTGCCGCCGGGAGAACTGAAGCTTTCTTT.

V gene TRBV15 combines with J gene TRBJ2-2; TRBD1 matches 9 bases. V lost 8 bases, J lost 4 bases, and 8 bases stayed unmatched. The CDR3 spans 15 residues. Germline-derived CDR1 and CDR2 are LNHNV and YYDKDF (reference sequence). CDR3 sequence: CATARDRVFTGELFF. DNA for the CDR3: TGTGCCACCGCCCGGGACAGGGTATTCACCGGGGAGCTGTTTTTT.

The rearrangement uses TRBV19 and TRBJ1-4; D is unresolved. V dropped 6 bases and J dropped 10 bases, with 15 bases sitting between them. CDR1 and CDR2 (germline): LNHDA, SQIVND (reference sequence). This CDR3 comprises 13 residues. CDR3 loop: CASSWTGGRKLFF. The CDR3 DNA reads TGTGCCAGTAGCTGGACCGGAGGAAGAAAACTGTTTTTT.

J is TRBJ1-1 and V is TRBV10-3; 8 nucleotides agree with TRBD1. Germline trimming cut 4 bases from V and 6 bases from J; bases unmatched to any gene: 7. Germline CDR1 reads ENHRY; CDR2 reads SYGVKD. This CDR3 region has 14 residues. The CDR3 protein is CAISGDRNRAEAFF. As DNA, the CDR3 is TGTGCCATCAGTGGGGACAGGAATAGGGCTGAAGCTTTCTTT.

The chain is built from TRBV6-1 and TRBJ1-1; possibly TRBD1 for D (5 bases). With 2 bases removed from V and 2 bases from J, the gap between germline ends came to 15 bases. There are 16 residues in the CDR3. Per the germline V gene, CDR1 is MNHNS and CDR2 is SASEGT. The CDR3 DNA is TGTGCCAGCAGTGAACAGGGAGGCGGCCCCAACACTGAAGCTTTCTTT. This sequence encodes CASSEQGGGPNTEAFF.

This clone was counted a single time. The chain combines TRBV6-6 with TRBJ1-3; D not certain. This CDR3 comprises 16 residues. Germline-derived CDR1 and CDR2 are MNHNY and SVGAGI (reference sequence). Trimming took off 0 bases at V and 2 bases at J, with 11 bases between the two ends. As DNA, the CDR3 is TGTGCCAGCAGTTACTCGTTGTCAGTAACTGGAAACACCATATATTTT. It specifies CASSYSLSVTGNTIYF.

V gene TRBV6-2 or TRBV6-3 combines with J gene TRBJ2-1, with D maybe TRBD2 (6 bases). V lost 2 bases, J lost 5 bases, and 16 bases lay in between. The CDR3 contains 16 residues. Germline CDR1 is MNHEY and CDR2 is SVGEGT. This chain's CDR3 is CASSYPGVAADNEQFF. The CDR3 DNA reads TGTGCCAGCAGTTACCCTGGAGTAGCGGCAGACAATGAGCAGTTCTTC.

This sequence joins TRBV18 and TRBJ2-7; 9 nucleotides line up with TRBD1. Germline V lookup: CDR1 KGHSH, CDR2 LQKENI. This CDR3 contains 16 residues. J was trimmed by 1 base and V by 3 bases; bases with no gene match: 7. In DNA, the CDR3 is TGTGCCAGCTCACCCGACGGGACAGGGCCTTCCTACGAGCAGTACTTC. It encodes CASSPDGTGPSYEQYF.

The chain uses TRBV7-6 and TRBJ1-6; no definite D call. V was trimmed by 5 bases and J by 9 bases, leaving 17 bases between them. This CDR3 is 15 amino acids long. Germline assignment: CDR1 SGHVS and CDR2 FNYEAQ. For the CDR3, the DNA is TGTGCCAGCAGCCCTACTAACGGGGAACGTTCACCCCTCCACTTT. The encoded protein is CASSPTNGERSPLHF.

This clone was observed a handful of times. The CDR3 DNA reads as TGTGCCAGCAGTTCCGGGGAAGATAATGAAAAACTGTTTTTT. Encoded protein: CASSSGEDNEKLFF. V gene TRBV28 combines with J gene TRBJ1-4; D is ambiguous. This CDR3 is 14 amino acids long. Germline V gives CDR1 MDHEN, CDR2 SYDVKM. V gave up 4 bases and J gave up 4 bases, with 10 bases separating them.

This chain connects TRBV5-5 to TRBJ2-1; D unresolved. V was pared by 0 bases and J by 7 bases, with 8 bases between. CDR1 is SGHKS, CDR2 YYEKEE, per germline (reference sequence). The length of the CDR3 is 13 residues. The CDR3 DNA reads TGTGCCAGCAGCTTGGCGCTGCGGAATGAGCAGTTCTTC. Translation gives CASSLALRNEQFF.

The chain employs TRBV2 and TRBJ1-2; weak D call: TRBD1 (6 bases). The germline V gene encodes CDR1 SNHLY and CDR2 FYNNEI. Trimming shortened V by 6 bases and J by 4 bases, and 12 bases separated the two germline ends. This CDR3 is built from 13 residues. CDR3 amino acids: CASRRTGTYGYTF. The CDR3 DNA is TGTGCCAGCAGGCGTACAGGGACCTATGGCTACACCTTC.

The genes are TRBV7-8 and TRBJ2-6; 7 nucleotides agree with TRBD1. The CDR3 is 18 residues long. Unmatched junction bases numbered 9, after V lost 4 bases and J lost 0 bases. Per germline, CDR1 SGHVS and CDR2 FQNEAQ. This CDR3 reads CASSSGQVLNSGANVLTF. For the CDR3, the DNA is TGTGCCAGCAGCTCCGGACAGGTCTTAAACTCTGGGGCCAACGTCCTGACTTTC.

This clone was recorded a few times. The V gene is TRBV27, the J gene TRBJ2-1; the match to TRBD2 covers 12 bases. There are 15 residues in the CDR3. Per germline, CDR1 MNHEY and CDR2 SMNVEV (reference sequence). V was clipped by 4 bases and J by 9 bases; unmatched bases: 7. The CDR3 is CASSSRLAGDGEQFF. CDR3 bases: TGTGCCAGCAGTTCTCGACTAGCGGGAGACGGTGAGCAGTTCTTC.

The gene calls are TRBV27 and TRBJ1-4, with 9 bases aligning to TRBD1. The CDR3 runs to 15 residues. The germline V gene encodes CDR1 MNHEY and CDR2 SMNVEV (reference sequence). V lost 5 bases to trimming and J lost 4 bases; unmatched junction nucleotides: 5. The CDR3: CASSNRQGVNEKLFF. The CDR3 region has the DNA TGTGCCAGCAGTAACCGACAGGGGGTTAATGAAAAACTGTTTTTT.

This sequence joins TRBV12-2 and TRBJ1-4; TRBD1 is the table's D call and was not checked against the DNA. TRBV12-2 is a listed pseudogene. This CDR3 has 15 residues. The CDR3 region is CASRLAHQGGEKLFF. The CDR3 DNA sequence: TGTGCAAGTCGCTTAGCTCATCAGGGCGGTGAAAAACTGTTTTTT.

The V gene is TRBV4-1, the J gene TRBJ2-7, with 8 bases lining up with TRBD2. CDR3 size: 16 residues. With 3 bases clipped from V and 2 bases from J, the junction kept 9 bases outside the gene matches. Germline CDR1 is MGHRA and CDR2 is YSYEKL. The CDR3 sequence is CASSHETGTRAYEQYF. The CDR3 bases are TGCGCCAGCAGCCATGAAACCGGGACTAGGGCCTACGAGCAGTACTTC.

The V gene is TRBV5-5, the J gene TRBJ1-2; D is perhaps TRBD1 (6 bases). Trimming pared 4 bases from V and 8 bases from J, leaving 21 bases between. Germline values: CDR1 SGHKS, CDR2 YYEKEE (reference sequence). The CDR3 contains 15 residues. CDR3 coding DNA: TGTGCCAGCAGCGCGGAAAACAGGGCCCCCGAGGGCTACACCTTC. The encoded protein is CASSAENRAPEGYTF.

The chain links TRBV3-1 (or the pseudogene TRBV3-2) to TRBJ2-7; D remains ambiguous. The CDR3 has 12 amino acids. V was shortened by 4 bases and J by 2 bases, with 6 bases between the two germline ends. CDR1 LGHDT and CDR2 YNNKEL come from the germline V gene (reference sequence). The CDR3 nucleotides read TGTGCCAGCAGCCTGAGCCCCTACGAGCAGTACTTC. It codes for CASSLSPYEQYF.

This chain links TRBV19 with TRBJ2-1, with TRBD2 matching over 8 bases. Germline V lookup: CDR1 LNHDA, CDR2 SQIVND (reference sequence). This CDR3 has 16 residues. The trim removed 4 bases at V and 5 bases at J, leaving 10 bases unmatched. This chain's CDR3 is CASSRIFSGTNNEQFF. The CDR3 region has the DNA TGTGCCAGTAGTAGAATTTTTAGCGGGACCAACAATGAGCAGTTCTTC.

The rearrangement links TRBV2 to TRBJ2-5; 12 bases are shared with TRBD1. The J segment lost 4 bases and the V segment lost 9 bases, leaving 3 bases of the junction unmatched. The CDR3 consists of 13 residues. CDR1 SNHLY and CDR2 FYNNEI come from the germline V gene. CDR3 in amino acids: CASGTGGRETQYF. The CDR3 DNA reads as TGTGCCAGTGGGACAGGGGGCCGAGAGACCCAGTACTTC.

This clone has only one observation. The genes are TRBV19 and TRBJ2-3; 11 bases match TRBD2. The germline V gene encodes CDR1 LNHDA and CDR2 SQIVND (reference sequence). Germline trimming cut 5 bases from V and 1 base from J; bases unmatched to any gene: 14. This CDR3 has 19 residues. CDR3: CASSSIGGGLAAGTDTQYF. As DNA, the CDR3 is TGTGCCAGTAGTTCAATAGGGGGGGGACTAGCGGCCGGCACAGATACGCAGTATTTT.